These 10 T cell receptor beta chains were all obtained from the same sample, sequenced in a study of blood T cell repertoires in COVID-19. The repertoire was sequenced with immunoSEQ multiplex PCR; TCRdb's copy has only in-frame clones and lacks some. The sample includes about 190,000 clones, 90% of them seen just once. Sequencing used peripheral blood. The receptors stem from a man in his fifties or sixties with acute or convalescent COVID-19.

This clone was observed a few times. DNA of the CDR3: TGTGCCAGCAGCACCGGGTCAGAGAGAGATACGCAGTATTTT. Translating it yields CASSTGSERDTQYF. The chain combines TRBV6-1 with TRBJ2-3; D not certain. Germline CDR1 MNHNS, CDR2 SASEGT. This CDR3 comprises 14 residues. Trimming took off 6 bases at V and 5 bases at J, with 15 bases between the two ends.

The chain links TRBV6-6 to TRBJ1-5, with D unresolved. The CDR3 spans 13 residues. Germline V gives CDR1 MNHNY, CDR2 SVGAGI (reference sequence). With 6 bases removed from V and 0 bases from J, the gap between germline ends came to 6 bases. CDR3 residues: CASRGISNQPQHF. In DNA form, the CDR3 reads TGTGCCAGCAGGGGCATTAGCAATCAGCCCCAGCATTTT.

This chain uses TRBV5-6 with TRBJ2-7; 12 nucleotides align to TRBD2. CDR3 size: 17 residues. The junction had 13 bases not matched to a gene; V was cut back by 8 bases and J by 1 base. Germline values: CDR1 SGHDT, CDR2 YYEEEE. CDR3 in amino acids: CASHRWVGTSGSYEQYV. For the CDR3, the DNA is TGTGCCAGTCACCGCTGGGTAGGGACTAGCGGGTCCTACGAGCAGTACGTC.

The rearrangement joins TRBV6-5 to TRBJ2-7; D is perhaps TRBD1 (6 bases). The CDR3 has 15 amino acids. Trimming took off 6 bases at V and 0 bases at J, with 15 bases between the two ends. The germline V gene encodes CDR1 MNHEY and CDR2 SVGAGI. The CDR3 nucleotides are TGTGCCAGCAGGGCTACAGGGACGGGCTCCTACGAGCAGTACTTC. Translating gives CASRATGTGSYEQYF.

Here the CDR3 DNA reads TGTGCCAGCAGCTCCGGGACAGGGGGCCTAAATGAGCAGTTCTTC. This sequence encodes CASSSGTGGLNEQFF. The chain couples TRBV5-6 to TRBJ2-1; 12 bases line up with TRBD1. This CDR3 is 15 amino acids long. The germline V gene has CDR1 SGHDT and CDR2 YYEEEE. The junction had 5 bases not matched to a gene; V was cut back by 3 bases and J by 7 bases.

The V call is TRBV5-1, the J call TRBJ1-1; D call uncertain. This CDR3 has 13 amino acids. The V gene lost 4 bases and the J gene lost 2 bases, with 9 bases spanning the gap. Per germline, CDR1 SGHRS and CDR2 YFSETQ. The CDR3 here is CASSDTQNTEAFF. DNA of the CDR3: TGCGCCAGCAGCGACACCCAAAACACTGAAGCTTTCTTT.

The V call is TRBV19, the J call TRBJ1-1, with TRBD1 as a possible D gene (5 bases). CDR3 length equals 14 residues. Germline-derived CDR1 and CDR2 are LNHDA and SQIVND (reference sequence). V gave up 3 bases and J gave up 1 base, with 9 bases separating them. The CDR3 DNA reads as TGTGCCAGTAGTATTGGGGCGGAGAACACTGAAGCTTTCTTT. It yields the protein CASSIGAENTEAFF.

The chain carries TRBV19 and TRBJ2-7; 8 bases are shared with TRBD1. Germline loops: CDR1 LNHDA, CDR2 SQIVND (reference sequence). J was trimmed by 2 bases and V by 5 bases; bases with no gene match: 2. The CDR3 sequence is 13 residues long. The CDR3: CASSGTGTYEQYF. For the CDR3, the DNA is TGTGCCAGTAGTGGGACAGGTACCTACGAGCAGTACTTC.

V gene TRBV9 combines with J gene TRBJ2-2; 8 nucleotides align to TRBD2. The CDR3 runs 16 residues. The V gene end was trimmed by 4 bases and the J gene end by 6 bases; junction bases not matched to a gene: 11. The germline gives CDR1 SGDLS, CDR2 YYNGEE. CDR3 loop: CASSPHSGGGAGELFF. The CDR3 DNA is TGTGCCAGCAGCCCCCACTCGGGAGGGGGGGCCGGGGAGCTGTTTTTT. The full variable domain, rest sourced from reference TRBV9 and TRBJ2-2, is DSGVTQTPKHLITATGQRVTLRCSPRSGDLSVYWYQQSLDQGLQFLIQYYNGEERAKGNILERFSAQQFPDLHSELNLSSLELGDSALYFCASSPHSGGGAGELFFGEGSRLTVL.

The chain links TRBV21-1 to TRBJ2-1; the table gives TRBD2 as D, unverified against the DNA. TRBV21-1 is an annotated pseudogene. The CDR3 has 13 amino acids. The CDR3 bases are TGTGCCAGCAGCAAAGAGCCATACAATGAGCAGTTCTTC. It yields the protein CASSKEPYNEQFF.